This T cell receptor (beta chain) was sequenced during a study of T cells in Graves' hyperthyroidism and ophthalmopathy. Researchers took RNA transcripts and amplified the TCR beta CDR3 regions from them. During a first-round RT-PCR of the TCR CDR3, the HTBI primer set was used. MiXCR, applied by TCRdb to the multiplex PCR reads, yields one record per CDR3 protein. This sample has 96,000 or so distinct CDR3 sequences, with just over 50% found just once. Graves' hyperthyroidism showing no ophthalmopathy progression within 18 months was considered stable. Investigators excluded patients with uncontrolled infection, other autoimmune disease, pregnancy or lactation. The study based diagnoses on clinical symptoms, serum thyroxine and TRAb, thyroid ultrasound and orbital computed tomography. This CDR3 is built from 18 residues. Trimming removed 3 bases from V and 5 bases from J; junction bases left unmatched: 19. Germline lookup yields CDR1 SGDLS and CDR2 YYNGEE.

The chain combines TRBV9 with TRBJ2-5; 7 nucleotides line up with TRBD2. The receptor comes from a middle-aged woman with Graves' hyperthyroidism. The sequencing input was blood. CDR3 bases: TGTGCCAGCAGCGATACCGGGACTACGGCCCCGTGGGTGGAGACCCAGTACTTC. Translating it yields CASSDTGTTAPWVETQYF.